This TCR beta chain was retrieved from a study of T cells in Graves' hyperthyroidism and ophthalmopathy. Amplified regions were TCR beta CDR3 sequences from RNA transcripts. With the HTBI primer set, the TCR CDR3 went through a first round of RT-PCR. TCRdb re-analysed the multiplex PCR reads in MiXCR, keeping a single row per CDR3 protein. The data hold 300,000 to 450,000 distinct CDR3 sequences, with 13% to 15% observed a single time. About this clonotype itself: Its antigen is currently unknown.

V was pared by 5 bases and J by 5 bases, with 15 bases between. Germline V gene lookup returns CDR1 LGHDT and CDR2 YNNKEL (reference sequence). This CDR3 is built from 15 residues. General study points: Most expanded thyroid clonotypes above 0.001 recurred in blood.

The source is a woman in her twenties or thirties with Graves' ophthalmopathy. Material for sequencing was blood. J is TRBJ2-2 and V is TRBV3-1; possibly TRBD2 for D (6 bases). The CDR3 DNA sequence: TGTGCCAGCAGCTTCCTGGAGGGGCTAACCGGGGAGCTGTTTTTT. Amino acids: CASSFLEGLTGELFF.